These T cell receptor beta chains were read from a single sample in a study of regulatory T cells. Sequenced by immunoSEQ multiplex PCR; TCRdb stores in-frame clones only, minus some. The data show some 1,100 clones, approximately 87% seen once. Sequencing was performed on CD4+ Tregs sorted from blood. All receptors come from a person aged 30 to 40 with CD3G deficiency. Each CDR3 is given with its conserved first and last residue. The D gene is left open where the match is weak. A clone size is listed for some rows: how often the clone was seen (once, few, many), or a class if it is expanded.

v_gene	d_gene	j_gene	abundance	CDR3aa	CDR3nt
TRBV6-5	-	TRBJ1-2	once	CASRTLYGYTF	TGTGCCAGCAGGACCCTCTATGGCTACACCTTC
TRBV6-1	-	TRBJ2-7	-	CASSEAEGDYEQYF	TGTGCCAGCAGTGAAGCCGAGGGAGACTACGAGCAGTACTTC
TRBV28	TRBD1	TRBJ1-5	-	CASSTPWDRGNQPQHF	TGTGCCAGCAGCACTCCGTGGGACAGGGGTAACCAGCCCCAGCATTTT
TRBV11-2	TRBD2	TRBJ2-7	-	CASSHGRQGGVYEQYF	TGTGCCAGCAGCCATGGTAGGCAGGGAGGGGTCTACGAGCAGTACTTC
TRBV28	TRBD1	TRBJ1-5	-	CASSSDRGVRQIYSNQPQHF	TGTGCCAGCAGTTCGGACAGGGGGGTCCGCCAAATATATAGCAATCAGCCCCAGCATTTT
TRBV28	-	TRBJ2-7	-	CASSFPQLGAEQYF	TGTGCCAGCAGTTTCCCCCAGTTAGGCGCCGAGCAGTACTTC
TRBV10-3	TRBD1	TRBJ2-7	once	CAIRRGQDYEQYF	TGTGCCATCAGGCGGGGACAGGACTACGAGCAGTACTTC
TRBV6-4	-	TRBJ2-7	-	CASSEVPTGGEQYF	TGTGCCAGCAGTGAAGTCCCCACCGGAGGGGAGCAGTACTTC
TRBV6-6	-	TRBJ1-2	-	CASSSGQNGGYTF	TGTGCCAGCAGTTCCGGACAAAACGGAGGCTACACCTTC
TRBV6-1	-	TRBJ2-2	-	CASSVGLSRTGELFF	TGTGCCAGCAGTGTCGGACTTTCTCGAACCGGGGAGCTGTTTTTT
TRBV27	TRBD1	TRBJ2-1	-	CASSLQTGVNNEQFF	TGTGCCAGCAGTTTACAGACAGGGGTTAACAATGAGCAGTTCTTC
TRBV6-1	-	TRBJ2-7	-	CASSEGGYRLHEQYF	TGTGCCAGCAGCGAGGGTGGATATAGGCTCCACGAGCAGTACTTC
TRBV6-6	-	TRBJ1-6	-	CASSYGGSNSPLHF	TGTGCCAGCAGTTACGGTGGCAGTAATTCACCCCTCCACTTT
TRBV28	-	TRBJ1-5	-	CASSRLPERGIGNQPQHF	TGTGCCAGCAGTCGATTGCCCGAAAGGGGTATTGGCAATCAGCCCCAGCATTTT
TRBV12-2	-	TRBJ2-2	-	CASRSGDRAPGELFF	TGTGCAAGTCGGTCTGGGGACAGGGCCCCCGGGGAGCTGTTTTTT